This T cell receptor beta chain was profiled in a study of CD8 T cells in ankylosing spondylitis (dated by TCRdb to 2016 to 2017). About the study as a whole: T cell receptor beta repertoires were profiled in healthy donors and ankylosing spondylitis patients so that disease-linked TCR variants could be found. In total, the full study cohort was made up of some 100 healthy donors and 20 to 25 ankylosing spondylitis patients. Peripheral blood was sampled, and synovial fluid was also collected from ankylosing spondylitis patients.

From a lookup of the germline V gene (reference sequence), CDR1 and CDR2 are DFQATT and SNEGSKA. Between the V and J ends, shortened by 2 bases and 2 bases respectively, the junction contains 7 bases. The CDR3 runs 13 residues from the cysteine to the phenylalanine. The only DNA kept is the CDR3, 39 bases in frame from the first base. The reads were generated on an Illumina HiSeq 2500. Quantitative 5'-RACE with molecular barcodes was used to prepare TCR beta libraries. On the authors' methods: To identify disease-linked TCR variants, a new computational method was used, one built on a probabilistic model of VDJ rearrangement. TCRdb reprocessing: public reads trimmed at Q25 with fastp, clones called with MiXCR, in-frame beta chains kept. Here each entry gathers all rows of one CDR3 protein and keeps the most common genes and DNA. The V and J calls were not made by the authors but by TCRdb's processing. This sample has roughly 700,000 distinct CDR3 sequences in its table, and under 20% of those were observed once. The ten largest clonotypes hold approximately 18% of the sample.

What the work shows at the level of the full study, not this receptor alone: In peripheral blood, the disease-linked clones were found at relatively low frequencies and had a CD8+ phenotype. Blood from ankylosing spondylitis patients appeared to be characterized by a TCR beta motif made up of seven or eight highly homologous amino acid variants. According to the report, matched synovial fluid samples from ankylosing spondylitis patients were significantly enriched for the disease-linked clones. Some TCR beta motif variants had previously been reported in synovial fluid and blood of reactive arthritis patients, which suggested common disease-initiation mechanisms.

Of note for this clonotype: There is no known antigen for this receptor. No base-level quality is on record; no much larger clone is a single base apart.

The receptor was derived from a male donor with ankylosing spondylitis. The sequenced material came from blood, either unsorted or a sorted T cell fraction (not recorded which). The rearrangement joined TRBV20-1 to TRBJ2-4; D gene: possibly TRBD2, on 5 matching bases. The nucleotide sequence is given as TGCAGTGCTAGACCGGGATCCAAAAACATTCAGTACTTC. Its protein is CSARPGSKNIQYF.